This section outlines one T cell receptor beta chain sequence together with its context. V was clipped by 3 bases and J by 7 bases; unmatched bases: 5. The germline gives CDR1 SGHNT, CDR2 YYREEE (reference sequence). This CDR3 has 16 amino acids. These data belong to a study of blood T cell repertoires in COVID-19. TCRdb's copy holds only in-frame clones and misses some; the assay was immunoSEQ multiplex PCR. Among a few hundred thousand clones, around 82% were seen once, and the ten largest hold 0.7% to 1%. Patients in Seattle were enrolled during active infection, then followed longitudinally. Specimen: peripheral blood. V usage is TRBV5-4 and J usage is TRBJ2-1, with TRBD2 matching over 15 bases. This TCR derives from a human donor with COVID-19, enrolled during active disease. The donor label of this sample is uncertain. CDR3 nucleotides: TGTGCCAGCAGCTCGATGGGACTAGCGGGAGGAAATGAGCAGTTCTTC. It encodes CASSSMGLAGGNEQFF. Combining the CDR3 with reference TRBV5-4 and TRBJ2-1 gives the whole variable domain ETGVTQSPTHLIKTRGQQVTLRCSSQSGHNTVSWYQQALGQGPQFIFQYYREEENGRGNFPPRFSGLQFPNYSSELNVNALELDDSALYLCASSSMGLAGGNEQFFGPGTRLTVL.